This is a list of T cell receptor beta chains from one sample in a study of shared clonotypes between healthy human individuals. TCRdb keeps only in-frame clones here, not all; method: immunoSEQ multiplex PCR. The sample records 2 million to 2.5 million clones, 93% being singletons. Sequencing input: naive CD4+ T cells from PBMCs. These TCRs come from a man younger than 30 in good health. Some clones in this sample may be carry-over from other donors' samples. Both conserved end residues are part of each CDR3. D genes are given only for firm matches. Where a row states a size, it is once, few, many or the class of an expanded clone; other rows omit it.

CASSFPGSRPLQETQYF	TGTGCCAGCAGTTTCCCCGGGAGCAGGCCCCTCCAAGAGACCCAGTACTTC	-	-	TRBV7-8	TRBJ2-5
CASRIDRNSYEQYF	TGTGCCAGCAGGATCGACAGGAACTCCTACGAGCAGTACTTC	-	-	TRBV27	TRBJ2-7
CASSLDRGHGYTF	TGTGCCAGCAGCCTCGACAGGGGGCATGGCTACACCTTC	TRBD1	-	TRBV5-6	TRBJ1-2
CASSLAGTSQETQYF	TGTGCCAGCAGCTTAGCGGGGACTAGCCAAGAGACCCAGTACTTC	TRBD2	-	TRBV28	TRBJ2-5
CASSKGLEMKAEQYF	TGTGCCAGCAGTAAAGGACTAGAAATGAAGGCCGAGCAGTACTTC	TRBD2	-	TRBV28	TRBJ2-7
CASSRGPDRSTEAFF	TGTGCCAGCAGTCGGGGACCGGATAGGTCCACTGAAGCTTTCTTT	-	-	TRBV5-4	TRBJ1-1
CASSSQGGLSNQPQHF	TGTGCCAGCAGCTCACAGGGCGGGTTGAGCAATCAGCCCCAGCATTTT	-	-	TRBV7-2	TRBJ1-5
CAGRGNTGELFF	TGTGCCGGCAGGGGAAACACCGGGGAGCTGTTTTTT	-	-	TRBV2	TRBJ2-2
CASSSPSQLNTEAFF	TGTGCCAGCAGCTCCCCTTCCCAGCTGAACACTGAAGCTTTCTTT	-	few	TRBV5-4	TRBJ1-1
CASSFGGATNEKLFF	TGTGCCAGCAGTTTTGGTGGTGCAACTAATGAAAAACTGTTTTTT	-	-	TRBV28	TRBJ1-4
CASISSGRDGFSYEQYF	TGTGCCAGCATTAGTAGCGGGAGAGACGGGTTCTCCTACGAGCAGTACTTC	TRBD2	-	TRBV28	TRBJ2-7
CASSSDVPSYEQYF	TGCGCCAGCAGCTCGGACGTCCCTTCCTACGAGCAGTACTTC	-	-	TRBV5-1	TRBJ2-7
CASRSRSDSSNEKLFF	TGCGCCAGCAGGTCCCGATCGGACAGTTCTAATGAAAAACTGTTTTTT	-	-	TRBV5-1	TRBJ1-4
CASSNPTRQNTEAFF	TGTGCCAGCAGTAACCCTACGCGGCAGAACACTGAAGCTTTCTTT	-	-	TRBV6-5	TRBJ1-1
CASSTQPATNEKLFF	TGTGCCAGTAGTACCCAGCCTGCAACTAATGAAAAACTGTTTTTT	-	-	TRBV19	TRBJ1-4
CASSPRLAGVSDTQYF	TGTGCCAGTAGTCCCCGACTAGCGGGGGTATCAGATACGCAGTATTTT	TRBD2	-	TRBV19	TRBJ2-3
CASSSPGTPPRSYEQYF	TGTGCCAGCAGTTCCCCCGGGACTCCTCCCCGATCCTACGAGCAGTACTTC	-	-	TRBV28	TRBJ2-7
CASTPRGLAGVDYNEQFF	TGTGCCAGCACCCCAAGGGGACTAGCGGGAGTGGATTACAATGAGCAGTTCTTC	TRBD2	-	TRBV27	TRBJ2-1
CSVEARRTGRQETQYF	TGCAGCGTTGAAGCCCGACGGACAGGCCGCCAAGAGACCCAGTACTTC	TRBD1	-	TRBV29-1	TRBJ2-5
CASRGPVGPSADTQYF	TGTGCCAGTAGAGGACCCGTCGGGCCGTCTGCAGATACGCAGTATTTT	-	-	TRBV19	TRBJ2-3
CASSLRSGRVELFF	TGTGCCAGCAGTTTACGTAGCGGGAGAGTGGAGCTGTTTTTT	TRBD2	once	TRBV28	TRBJ2-2
CASSPGGLAGVNEQFF	TGTGCCAGCAGCCCAGGGGGGCTAGCGGGAGTCAATGAGCAGTTCTTC	TRBD2	-	TRBV7-2	TRBJ2-1
CASSLHGTGSYEQYF	TGCGCCAGCAGCCTCCATGGGACAGGGTCCTACGAGCAGTACTTC	TRBD1	once	TRBV4-1	TRBJ2-7
CASSLTGGTPPINEQFF	TGTGCCAGCAGCTTAACGGGTGGGACTCCCCCTATTAATGAGCAGTTCTTC	-	-	TRBV7-3	TRBJ2-1
CASSFAGGGLEQYF	TGTGCCAGCAGCTTCGCGGGAGGGGGACTCGAGCAGTACTTC	TRBD2	-	TRBV7-3	TRBJ2-7
CASSQEPGAQQYF	TGCGCCAGCAGCCAAGAACCGGGAGCGCAGCAGTACTTC	-	-	TRBV4-1	TRBJ2-7
CASSPGNGQGYEKLFF	TGCGCCAGCAGCCCCGGAAACGGGCAGGGGTATGAAAAACTGTTTTTT	-	-	TRBV4-1	TRBJ1-4
CASSVARGSLSYNEQFF	TGTGCCAGCAGCGTAGCGCGGGGGTCACTCTCCTACAATGAGCAGTTCTTC	TRBD2	-	TRBV9	TRBJ2-1
CASSSYASGRADNEQFF	TGTGCCAGCAGCTCGTACGCTAGCGGGAGGGCCGACAATGAGCAGTTCTTC	TRBD2	-	TRBV7-2	TRBJ2-1
CASSSYFPGKGGYTF	TGTGCCAGCAGTTCTTACTTTCCAGGGAAGGGTGGCTACACCTTC	-	once	TRBV28	TRBJ1-2
CASRLTSGRSPYEQYF	TGTGCCAGTAGGCTGACTAGCGGGAGGTCTCCCTACGAGCAGTACTTC	TRBD2	-	TRBV19	TRBJ2-7
CASSVAGREPSSGNTIYF	TGTGCCAGCAGCGTAGCGGGCAGGGAACCCTCCTCTGGAAACACCATATATTTT	-	-	TRBV9	TRBJ1-3
CASSPGGSQETQYF	TGTGCCAGCAGCCCGGGCGGGTCCCAAGAGACCCAGTACTTC	-	-	TRBV9	TRBJ2-5
CASSPVAKDNEQFF	TGTGCCAGCAGCCCGGTGGCCAAAGACAATGAGCAGTTCTTC	-	-	TRBV5-4	TRBJ2-1
CASSPTDNYGYTF	TGTGCCAGCTCGCCGACAGACAACTATGGCTACACCTTC	-	-	TRBV18	TRBJ1-2
CASSQSERRERYTGELFF	TGCGCCAGCAGCCAATCAGAGAGGCGGGAGCGGTACACCGGGGAGCTGTTTTTT	TRBD2	-	TRBV4-1	TRBJ2-2